Listed below are T cell receptor beta chains from one sample, sequenced in a study of blood T cell repertoires in COVID-19. Measured with immunoSEQ multiplex PCR; TCRdb has only the in-frame clones, and not every one. The repertoire has 200,000 to 300,000 clones, 70% to 90% of them found once; the top ten carry roughly 2%. The sequencing sample was made of peripheral blood. These receptor sequences come from a man younger than 45 with active or convalescent COVID-19. The CDR3 runs from the conserved cysteine through the conserved F or W. The order of the fields is V gene, CDR3 protein.

>TRBV6-5
CASSEDRAGTEAFF
>TRBV27
CANTNTEAFF
>TRBV14
CASSPVNTEAFF
>TRBV12-3/TRBV12-4
CASSILGLYEQYF
>TRBV6-5
CASSSAGTFYGYTF
>TRBV10-3
CAISGIQGGQETQYF
>TRBV9
CASSVAISTGGYNEQFF
>TRBV3-1/TRBV3-2
CASSPRTENSPLHF
>TRBV9
CASSVSGGSDQPQHF
>TRBV6-5
CASSHGQFTGELFF
>TRBV19
CASSPSQAYPGYTF
>TRBV19
CASTRTGGGDGYTF
>TRBV15
CATSRDTRQGGNTEAFF
>TRBV20-1
CSASRGGDSQPQHF
>TRBV7-9
CASSLFPPEGALVYYGYTF
>TRBV14
CASSLSLNTEAFF
>TRBV6-1
CASSEWRDLLASSYNEQFF
>TRBV7-9
CASSPGGLAGEQFF
>TRBV7-3
CASSEGTGVSPLHF
>TRBV5-1
CASSSGLAGADEQFF
>TRBV9
CASSPGRSKEQYF
>TRBV19
CASSIFSTSGKTNEQFF
>TRBV7-2
CASSLDRETQYF
>TRBV7-8
CASSLRPRDRNQPQHF
>TRBV7-2
CASSPSYGYTF
>TRBV20-1
CSASRERGYQPYEQYF
>TRBV10-3
CASGQAGMETQYF
>TRBV20-1
CSANSYNEQFF
>TRBV5-1
CASSFGGEQYF
>TRBV7-9
CASSEYRGGNTEAFF
>TRBV30
CAWTEGRDNSPLHF
>TRBV27
CASSLPGYEQYF
>TRBV3-1/TRBV3-2
CASSQEQVQQPQHF
>TRBV6-4
CASSGTGGYGYTF
>TRBV12-3/TRBV12-4
CASSNGVYGYTF
>TRBV6-6
CASNPGGYEQYF
>TRBV12-3/TRBV12-4
CASKRTNEKLFF
>TRBV9
CASSVLAGAYNEQFF
>TRBV4-3
CASSQVGGQGTYEQYF
>TRBV6-5
CASRGPGGDTGELFF
>TRBV27
CASSWGLSNQPQHF
>TRBV18
CASSPSSQRYEQYF
>TRBV29-1
CSVRTRTGGAWYGYTF
>TRBV6-5
CASSSAGGYQPQHF
>TRBV11-3
CASSLGTSGGSSDTQYF
>TRBV9
CASSIMQGAQGNTIYF
>TRBV10-2
CASSPGTWEGATQYF
>TRBV20-1
CSASRQDYGYTF
>TRBV5-1
CASSPQTGVEYEQYF
>TRBV5-6
CASSFEGGGLNTEAFF
>TRBV13
CASSLVPGGEPSGFSSYNEQFF
>TRBV4-1
CASSQFSGGAETQYF
>TRBV5-6
CASSLGMQGSEKLFF
>TRBV5-6
CASSSRRDTLYGYTF
>TRBV11-3
CASSFSLAGGNEQFF
>TRBV12-3/TRBV12-4
CASSLYGGAKLFF
>TRBV5-1
CASSLVDSTSGEQYF
>TRBV5-1
CASSPTGPYGGELFF
>TRBV19
CATYINGDQPQHF